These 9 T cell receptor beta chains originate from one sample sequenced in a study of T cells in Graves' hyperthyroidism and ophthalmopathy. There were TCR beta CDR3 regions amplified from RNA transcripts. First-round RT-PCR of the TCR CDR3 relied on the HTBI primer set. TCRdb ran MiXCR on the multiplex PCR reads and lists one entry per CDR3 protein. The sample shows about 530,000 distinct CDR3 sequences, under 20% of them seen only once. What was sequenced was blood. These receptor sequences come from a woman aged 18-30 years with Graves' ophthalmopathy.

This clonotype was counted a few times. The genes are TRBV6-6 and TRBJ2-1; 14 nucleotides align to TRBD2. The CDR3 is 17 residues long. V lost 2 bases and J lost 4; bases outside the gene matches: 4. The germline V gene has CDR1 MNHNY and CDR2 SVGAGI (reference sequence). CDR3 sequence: CASSYMTSGRGYNEQFF. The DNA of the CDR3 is TGTGCCAGCAGTTACATGACTAGCGGGAGGGGTTACAATGAGCAGTTCTTC.

This chain's CDR3 is CASSDRGSNSPLHF. CDR3 DNA sequence: TGTGCCAGCAGTGATCGGGGGTCTAATTCACCCCTCCACTTT. The rearrangement joins TRBV25-1 to TRBJ1-6, with D possibly being TRBD1 (5 bases). With 3 bases removed from V and 6 bases from J, the gap between germline ends came to 9 bases. Germline CDR1 reads MGHDK; CDR2 reads SYGVNS. The CDR3 is 14 amino acids.

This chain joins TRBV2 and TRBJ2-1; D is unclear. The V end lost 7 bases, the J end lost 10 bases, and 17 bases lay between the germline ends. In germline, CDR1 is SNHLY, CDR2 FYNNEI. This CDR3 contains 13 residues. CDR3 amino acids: CASIPLLLGEQFF. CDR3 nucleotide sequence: TGTGCCAGCATCCCCTTATTGCTGGGAGAGCAGTTCTTC.

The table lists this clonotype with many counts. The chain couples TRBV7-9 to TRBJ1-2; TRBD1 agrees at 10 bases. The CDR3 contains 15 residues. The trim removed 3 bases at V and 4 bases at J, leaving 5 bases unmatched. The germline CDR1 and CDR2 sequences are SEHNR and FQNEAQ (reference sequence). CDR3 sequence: CASSLTGGKGYGYTF. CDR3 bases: TGTGCCAGCAGCTTGACAGGGGGCAAGGGCTATGGCTACACCTTC. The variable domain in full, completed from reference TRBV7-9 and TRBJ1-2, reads DTGVSQNPRHKITKRGQNVTFRCDPISEHNRLYWYRQTLGQGPEFLTYFQNEAQLEKSRLLSDRFSAERPKGSFSTLEIQRTEQGDSAMYLCASSLTGGKGYGYTFGSGTRLTVV.

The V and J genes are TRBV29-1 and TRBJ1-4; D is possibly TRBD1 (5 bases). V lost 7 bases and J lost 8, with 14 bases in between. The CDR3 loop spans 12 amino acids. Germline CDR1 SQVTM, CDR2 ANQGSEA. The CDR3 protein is CSGRNGGEKLFF. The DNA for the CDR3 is TGCAGCGGACGAAACGGGGGAGAAAAACTGTTTTTT.

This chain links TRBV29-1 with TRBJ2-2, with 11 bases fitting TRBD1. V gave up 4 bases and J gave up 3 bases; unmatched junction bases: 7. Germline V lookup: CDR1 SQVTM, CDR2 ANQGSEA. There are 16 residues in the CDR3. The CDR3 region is CSVVPGTGGYTGELFF. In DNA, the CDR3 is TGCAGCGTTGTTCCCGGGACAGGGGGGTACACCGGGGAGCTGTTTTTT.

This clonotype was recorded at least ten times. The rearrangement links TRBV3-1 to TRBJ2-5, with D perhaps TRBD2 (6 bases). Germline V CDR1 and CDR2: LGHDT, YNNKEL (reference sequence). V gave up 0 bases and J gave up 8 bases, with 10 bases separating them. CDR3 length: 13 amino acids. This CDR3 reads CASSQERRETQYF. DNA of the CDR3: TGTGCCAGCAGCCAAGAACGGCGGGAAACCCAGTACTTC.

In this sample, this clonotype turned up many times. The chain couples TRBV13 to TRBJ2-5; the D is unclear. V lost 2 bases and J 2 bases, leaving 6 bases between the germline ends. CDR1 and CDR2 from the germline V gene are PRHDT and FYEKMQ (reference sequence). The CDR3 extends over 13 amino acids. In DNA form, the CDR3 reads TGTGCCAGCAGCTTATGGGCTCAAGAGACCCAGTACTTC. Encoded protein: CASSLWAQETQYF.

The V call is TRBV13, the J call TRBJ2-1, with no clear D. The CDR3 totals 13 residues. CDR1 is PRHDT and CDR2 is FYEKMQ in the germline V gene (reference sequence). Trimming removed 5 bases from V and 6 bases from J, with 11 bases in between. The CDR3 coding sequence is TGTGCCAGCAGCCCCCCCACCTCCAATGAGCAGTTCTTC. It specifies CASSPPTSNEQFF.